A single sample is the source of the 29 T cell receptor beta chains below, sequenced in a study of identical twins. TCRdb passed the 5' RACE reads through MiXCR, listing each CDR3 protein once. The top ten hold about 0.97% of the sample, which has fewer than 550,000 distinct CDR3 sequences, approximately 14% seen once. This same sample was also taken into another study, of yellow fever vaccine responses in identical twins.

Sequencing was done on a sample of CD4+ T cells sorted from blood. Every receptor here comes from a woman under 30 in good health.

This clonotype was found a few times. Here the CDR3 reads CSARWVNLRDRGSAERNTEAFF. The DNA for the CDR3 is TGCAGTGCTAGATGGGTAAACCTCCGGGACAGGGGTTCCGCTGAGAGGAACACTGAAGCTTTCTTT. J is TRBJ1-1 and V is TRBV20-1; 10 positions agree with TRBD1. Germline assignment: CDR1 DFQATT and CDR2 SNEGSKA (reference sequence). Germline trimming cut 2 bases from V and 1 base from J; bases unmatched to any gene: 25. The CDR3 has 22 residues.

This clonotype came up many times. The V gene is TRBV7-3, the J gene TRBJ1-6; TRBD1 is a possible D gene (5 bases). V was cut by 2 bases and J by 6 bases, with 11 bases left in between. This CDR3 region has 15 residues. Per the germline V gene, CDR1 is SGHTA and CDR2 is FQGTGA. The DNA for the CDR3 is TGTGCCAGCAGCTTATCAGGTGGGGGTAATTCACCCCTCCACTTT. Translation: CASSLSGGGNSPLHF.

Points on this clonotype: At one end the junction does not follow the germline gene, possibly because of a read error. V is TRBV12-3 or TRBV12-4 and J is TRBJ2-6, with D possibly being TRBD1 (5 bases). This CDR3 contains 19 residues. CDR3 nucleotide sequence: TGTGCCCGCAGTTTAAGCCCCCCAGGGAATCTGCTCGGGGCCAACGTCCTGACTTTC. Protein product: CARSLSPPGNLLGANVLTF.

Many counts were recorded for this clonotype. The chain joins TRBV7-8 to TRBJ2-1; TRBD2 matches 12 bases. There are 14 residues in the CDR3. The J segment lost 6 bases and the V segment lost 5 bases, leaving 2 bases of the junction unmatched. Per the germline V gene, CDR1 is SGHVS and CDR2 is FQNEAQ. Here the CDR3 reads CASSPTSGGNEQFF. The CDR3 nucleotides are TGTGCCAGCAGCCCGACTAGCGGGGGCAATGAGCAGTTCTTC.

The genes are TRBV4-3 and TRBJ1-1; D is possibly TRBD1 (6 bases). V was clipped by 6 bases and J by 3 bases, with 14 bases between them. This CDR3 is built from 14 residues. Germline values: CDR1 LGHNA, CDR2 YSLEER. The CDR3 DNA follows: TGCGCCAGCAGAACAGGGCTAAGATACACTGAAGCTTTCTTT. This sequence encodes CASRTGLRYTEAFF.

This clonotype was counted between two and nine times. The CDR3 spells CAWSRASNEQFF. CDR3 nucleotide sequence: TGTGCCTGGAGTAGGGCTAGCAATGAGCAGTTCTTC. J is TRBJ2-1 and V is TRBV30, with D unclear. This CDR3 spans 12 amino acids. Between the trimmed V and J ends, which lost 2 bases and 6 bases, there was a span of 8 bases. Germline-derived CDR1 and CDR2 are GTSNPN and SVGIG (reference sequence).

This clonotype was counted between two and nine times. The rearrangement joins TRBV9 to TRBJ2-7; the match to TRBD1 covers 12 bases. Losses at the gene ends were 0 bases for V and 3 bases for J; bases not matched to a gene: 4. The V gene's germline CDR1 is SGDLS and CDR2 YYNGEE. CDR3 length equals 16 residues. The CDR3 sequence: CASSVGGQGANYEQYF. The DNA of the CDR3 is TGTGCCAGCAGCGTAGGGGGACAGGGGGCAAACTACGAGCAGTACTTC.

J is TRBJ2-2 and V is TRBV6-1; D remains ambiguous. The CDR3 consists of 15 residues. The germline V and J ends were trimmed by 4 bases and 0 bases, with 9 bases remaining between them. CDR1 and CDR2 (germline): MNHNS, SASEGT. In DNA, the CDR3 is TGTGCCAGCAGTGCCCCTTCGGCGAACACCGGGGAGCTGTTTTTT. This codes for CASSAPSANTGELFF.

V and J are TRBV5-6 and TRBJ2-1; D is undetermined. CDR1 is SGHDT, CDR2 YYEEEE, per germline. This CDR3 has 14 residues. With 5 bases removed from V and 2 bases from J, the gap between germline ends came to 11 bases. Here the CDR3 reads CASSPPSTYNEQFF. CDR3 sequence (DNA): TGTGCCAGCAGTCCCCCATCCACCTACAATGAGCAGTTCTTC.

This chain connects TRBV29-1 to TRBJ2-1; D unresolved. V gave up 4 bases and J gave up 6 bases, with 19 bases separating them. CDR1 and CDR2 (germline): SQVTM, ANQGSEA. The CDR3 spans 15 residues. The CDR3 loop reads CSVAYYGQPSNEQFF. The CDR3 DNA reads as TGCAGCGTTGCCTATTATGGGCAGCCCTCCAATGAGCAGTTCTTC.

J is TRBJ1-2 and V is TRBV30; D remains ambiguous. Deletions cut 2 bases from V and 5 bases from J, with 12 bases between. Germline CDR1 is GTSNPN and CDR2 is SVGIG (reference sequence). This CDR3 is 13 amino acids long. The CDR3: CAWSRRRSYGYTF. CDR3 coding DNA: TGTGCCTGGAGTAGGAGACGGAGTTATGGCTACACCTTC.

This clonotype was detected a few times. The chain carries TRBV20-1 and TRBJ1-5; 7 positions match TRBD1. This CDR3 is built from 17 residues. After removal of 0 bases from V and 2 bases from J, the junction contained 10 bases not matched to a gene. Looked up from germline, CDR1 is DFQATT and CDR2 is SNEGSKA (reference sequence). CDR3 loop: CSARDRRGQGGNQPQHF. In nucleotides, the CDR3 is TGCAGTGCTAGAGATCGTAGGGGGCAAGGTGGCAATCAGCCCCAGCATTTT.

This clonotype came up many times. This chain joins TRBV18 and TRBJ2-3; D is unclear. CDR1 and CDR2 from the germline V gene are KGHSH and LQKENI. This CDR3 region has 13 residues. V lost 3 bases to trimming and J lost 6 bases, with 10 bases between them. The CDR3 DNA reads TGTGCCAGCTCACCCTTAAATGGGGATACGCAGTATTTT. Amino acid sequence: CASSPLNGDTQYF.

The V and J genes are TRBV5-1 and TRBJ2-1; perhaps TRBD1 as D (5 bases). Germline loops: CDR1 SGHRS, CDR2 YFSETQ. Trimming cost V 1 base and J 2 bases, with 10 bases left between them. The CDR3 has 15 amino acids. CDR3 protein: CASSLFQGPYNEQFF. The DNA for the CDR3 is TGCGCCAGCAGCTTGTTCCAGGGCCCCTACAATGAGCAGTTCTTC.

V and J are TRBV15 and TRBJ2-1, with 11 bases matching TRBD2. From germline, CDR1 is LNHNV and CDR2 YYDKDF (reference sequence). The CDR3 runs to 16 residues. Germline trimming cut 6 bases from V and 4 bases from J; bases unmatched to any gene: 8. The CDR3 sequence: CATRLAGGGLYNEQFF. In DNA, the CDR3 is TGTGCCACCAGGCTAGCGGGAGGCGGCCTTTACAATGAGCAGTTCTTC.

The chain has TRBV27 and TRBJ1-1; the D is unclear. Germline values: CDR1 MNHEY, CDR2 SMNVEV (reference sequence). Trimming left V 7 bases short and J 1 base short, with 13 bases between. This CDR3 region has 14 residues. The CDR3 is CASKAIEGNTEAFF. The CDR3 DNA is TGTGCCAGCAAAGCGATAGAGGGGAACACTGAAGCTTTCTTT.

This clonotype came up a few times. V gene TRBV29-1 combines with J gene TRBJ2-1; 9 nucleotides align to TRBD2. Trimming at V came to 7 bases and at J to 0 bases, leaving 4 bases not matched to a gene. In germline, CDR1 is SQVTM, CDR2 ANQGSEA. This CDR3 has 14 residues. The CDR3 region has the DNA TGCAGCGCCAATAGCGGGAGCTCCTACAATGAGCAGTTCTTC. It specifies CSANSGSSYNEQFF.

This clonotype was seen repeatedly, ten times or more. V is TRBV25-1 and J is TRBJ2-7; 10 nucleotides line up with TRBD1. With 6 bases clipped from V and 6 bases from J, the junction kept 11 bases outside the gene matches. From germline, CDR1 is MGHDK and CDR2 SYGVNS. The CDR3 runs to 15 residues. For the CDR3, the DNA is TGTGCCAGCAGGGCCGTAGGGACAGGGGATCGCGAGCAGTACTTC. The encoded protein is CASRAVGTGDREQYF.

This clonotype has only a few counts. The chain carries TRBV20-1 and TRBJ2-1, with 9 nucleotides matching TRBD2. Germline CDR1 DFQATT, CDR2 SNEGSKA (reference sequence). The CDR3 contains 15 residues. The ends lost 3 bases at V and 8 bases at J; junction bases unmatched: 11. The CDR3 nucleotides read TGCAGTGCTAGTATATTAGCGGGAGACAGGGATGAGCAGTTCTTC. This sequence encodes CSASILAGDRDEQFF.

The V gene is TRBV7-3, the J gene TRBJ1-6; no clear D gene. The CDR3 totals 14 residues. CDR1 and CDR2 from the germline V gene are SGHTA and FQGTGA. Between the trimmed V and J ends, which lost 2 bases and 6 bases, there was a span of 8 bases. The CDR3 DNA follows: TGTGCCAGCAGCTTATTGGGCGGTAATTCACCCCTCCACTTT. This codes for CASSLLGGNSPLHF.

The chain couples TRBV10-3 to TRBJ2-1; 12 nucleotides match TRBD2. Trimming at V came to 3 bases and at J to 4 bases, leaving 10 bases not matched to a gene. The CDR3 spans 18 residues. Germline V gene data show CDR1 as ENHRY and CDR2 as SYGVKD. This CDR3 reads CAISEDYRTSGAYNEQFF. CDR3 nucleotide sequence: TGTGCCATCAGTGAAGATTACAGGACTAGCGGGGCTTACAATGAGCAGTTCTTC.

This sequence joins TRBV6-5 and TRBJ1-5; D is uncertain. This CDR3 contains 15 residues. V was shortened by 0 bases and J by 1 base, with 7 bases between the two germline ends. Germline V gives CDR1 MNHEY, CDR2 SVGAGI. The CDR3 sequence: CASSYSRGSNQPQHF. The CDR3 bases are TGTGCCAGCAGTTACTCCCGCGGGAGCAATCAGCCCCAGCATTTT.

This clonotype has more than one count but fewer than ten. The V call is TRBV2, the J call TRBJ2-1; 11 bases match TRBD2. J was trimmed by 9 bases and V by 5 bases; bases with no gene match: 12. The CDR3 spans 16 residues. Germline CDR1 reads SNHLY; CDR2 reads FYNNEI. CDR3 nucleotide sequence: TGTGCCAGCAGTCCTCAATCACTAGCGGGAGTCAGTGAGCAGTTCTTC. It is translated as CASSPQSLAGVSEQFF.

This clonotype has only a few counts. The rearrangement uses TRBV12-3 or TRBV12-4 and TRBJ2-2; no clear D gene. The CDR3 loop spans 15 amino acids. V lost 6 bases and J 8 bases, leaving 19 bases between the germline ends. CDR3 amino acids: CASRPHGRQAGELFF. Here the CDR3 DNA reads TGTGCCAGCAGACCTCACGGGCGACAAGCGGGGGAGCTGTTTTTT.

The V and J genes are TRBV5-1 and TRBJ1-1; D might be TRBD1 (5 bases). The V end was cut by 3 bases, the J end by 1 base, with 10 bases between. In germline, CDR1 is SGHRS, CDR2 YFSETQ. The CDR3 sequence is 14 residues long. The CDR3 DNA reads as TGCGCCAGCAGCTGGGGGGGACCGAACACTGAAGCTTTCTTT. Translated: CASSWGGPNTEAFF.

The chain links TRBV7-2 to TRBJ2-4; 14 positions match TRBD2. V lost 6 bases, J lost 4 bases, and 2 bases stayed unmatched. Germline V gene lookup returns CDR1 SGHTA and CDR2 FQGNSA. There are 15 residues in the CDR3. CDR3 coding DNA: TGTGCCAGCAGTCGACTAGCGGGAGGGAAAAACATTCAGTACTTC. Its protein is CASSRLAGGKNIQYF.

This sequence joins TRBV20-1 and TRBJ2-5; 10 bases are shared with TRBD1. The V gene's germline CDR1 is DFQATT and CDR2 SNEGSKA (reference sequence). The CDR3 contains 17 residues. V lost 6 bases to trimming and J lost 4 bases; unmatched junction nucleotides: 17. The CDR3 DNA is TGCAGTGCGGTCGGGGAGAGGAAGACAGGGGGCGGAGAGACCCAGTACTTC. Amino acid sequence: CSAVGERKTGGGETQYF.

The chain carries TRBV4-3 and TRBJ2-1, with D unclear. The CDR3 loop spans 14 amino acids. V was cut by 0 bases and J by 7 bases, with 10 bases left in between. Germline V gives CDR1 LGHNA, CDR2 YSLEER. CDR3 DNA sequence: TGCGCCAGCAGCCAAGAAGCACGAGTGAATGAGCAGTTCTTC. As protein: CASSQEARVNEQFF.

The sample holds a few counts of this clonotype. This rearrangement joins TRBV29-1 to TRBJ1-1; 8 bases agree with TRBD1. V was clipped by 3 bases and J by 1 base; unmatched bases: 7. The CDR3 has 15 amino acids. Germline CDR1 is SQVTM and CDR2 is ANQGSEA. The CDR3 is CSVDKVGTGNTEAFF. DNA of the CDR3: TGCAGCGTTGACAAAGTGGGGACAGGGAACACTGAAGCTTTCTTT.